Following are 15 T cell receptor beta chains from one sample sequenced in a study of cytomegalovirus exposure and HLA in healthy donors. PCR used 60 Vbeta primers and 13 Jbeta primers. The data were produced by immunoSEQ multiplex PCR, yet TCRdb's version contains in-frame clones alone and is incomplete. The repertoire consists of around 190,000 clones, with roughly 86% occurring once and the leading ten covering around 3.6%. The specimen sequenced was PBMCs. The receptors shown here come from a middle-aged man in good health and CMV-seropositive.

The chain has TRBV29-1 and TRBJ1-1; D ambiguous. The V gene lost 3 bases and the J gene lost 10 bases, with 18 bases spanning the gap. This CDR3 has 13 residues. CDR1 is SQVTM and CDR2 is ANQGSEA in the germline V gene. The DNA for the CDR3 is TGCAGCGTTGACGACGACTCTCTACTTGGAGCTTTCTTT. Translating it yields CSVDDDSLLGAFF.

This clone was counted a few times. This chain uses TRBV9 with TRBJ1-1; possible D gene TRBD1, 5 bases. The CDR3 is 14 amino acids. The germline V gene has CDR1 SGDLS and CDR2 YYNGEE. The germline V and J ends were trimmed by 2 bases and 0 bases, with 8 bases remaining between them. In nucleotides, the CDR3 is TGTGCCAGCAGCGTCGACAGCATGAACACTGAAGCTTTCTTT. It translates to CASSVDSMNTEAFF.

The CDR3 sequence: CSVADRLGYEQYF. The CDR3 DNA sequence: TGCAGCGTCGCCGATAGACTAGGCTACGAGCAGTACTTC. V is TRBV29-1 and J is TRBJ2-7; weak D call: TRBD2 (6 bases). V lost 6 bases to trimming and J lost 3 bases, with 15 bases between them. The germline V gene encodes CDR1 SQVTM and CDR2 ANQGSEA. This CDR3 has 13 amino acids.

The CDR3 DNA follows: TGTGCCAGCAGCCCCGGGACAGGGGGGATATCTGGGGCCAACGTCCTGACTTTC. Amino acid sequence: CASSPGTGGISGANVLTF. The gene calls are TRBV5-4 and TRBJ2-6; 11 bases are shared with TRBD1. V shed 4 bases, J shed 1 base, and the junction held 7 bases outside the gene matches. This CDR3 contains 18 residues. Germline V gene data show CDR1 as SGHNT and CDR2 as YYREEE (reference sequence).

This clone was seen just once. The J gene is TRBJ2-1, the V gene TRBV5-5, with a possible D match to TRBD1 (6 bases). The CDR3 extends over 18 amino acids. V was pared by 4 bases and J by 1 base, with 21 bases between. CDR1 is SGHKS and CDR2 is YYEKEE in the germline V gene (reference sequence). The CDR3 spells CASSLALTGLPSYNEQFF. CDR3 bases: TGTGCCAGCAGCCTAGCCCTAACAGGGCTGCCTTCCTACAATGAGCAGTTCTTC.

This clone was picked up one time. CDR3 protein: CASSASARTAGEKLFF. In DNA, the CDR3 is TGTGCCAGCTCCGCATCCGCCAGGACAGCTGGTGAAAAACTGTTTTTT. The V and J genes are TRBV18 and TRBJ1-4; a weak D match, TRBD1 (6 bases). The CDR3 is made up of 16 amino acids. V lost 6 bases and J 7 bases, leaving 21 bases between the germline ends. Germline V gives CDR1 KGHSH, CDR2 LQKENI. Variable domain in full (rest from reference TRBV18 and TRBJ1-4): NAGVMQNPRHLVRRRGQEARLRCSPMKGHSHVYWYRQLPEEGLKFMVYLQKENIIDESGMPKERFSAEFPKEGPSILRIQQVVRGDSAAYFCASSASARTAGEKLFFGSGTQLSVL.

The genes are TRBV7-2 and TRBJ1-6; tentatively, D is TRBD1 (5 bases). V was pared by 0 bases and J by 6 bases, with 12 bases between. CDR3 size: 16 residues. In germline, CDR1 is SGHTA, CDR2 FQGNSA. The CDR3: CASSLAAAGSNSPLHF. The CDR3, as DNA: TGTGCCAGCAGCTTAGCGGCGGCAGGGTCTAATTCACCCCTCCACTTT.

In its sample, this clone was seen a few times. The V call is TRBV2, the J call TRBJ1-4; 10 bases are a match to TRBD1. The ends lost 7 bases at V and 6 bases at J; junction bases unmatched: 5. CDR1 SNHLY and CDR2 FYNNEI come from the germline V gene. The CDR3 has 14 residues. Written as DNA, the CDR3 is TGTGCCAGCAAGCAGGACAGGGGGGATGAAAAACTGTTTTTT. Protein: CASKQDRGDEKLFF.

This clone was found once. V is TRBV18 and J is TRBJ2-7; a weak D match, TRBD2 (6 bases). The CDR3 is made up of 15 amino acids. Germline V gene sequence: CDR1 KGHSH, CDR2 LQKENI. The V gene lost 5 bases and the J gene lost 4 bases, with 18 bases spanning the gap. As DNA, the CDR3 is TGTGCCAGCTCAAGTGCTCGGGGACTCCAATACGAGCAGTACTTC. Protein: CASSSARGLQYEQYF.

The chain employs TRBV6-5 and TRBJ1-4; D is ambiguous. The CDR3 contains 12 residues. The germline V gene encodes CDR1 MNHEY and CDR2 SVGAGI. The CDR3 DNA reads TGTGCTCGGACTGCAACTAATGAAAAACTGTTTTTT. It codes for CARTATNEKLFF.

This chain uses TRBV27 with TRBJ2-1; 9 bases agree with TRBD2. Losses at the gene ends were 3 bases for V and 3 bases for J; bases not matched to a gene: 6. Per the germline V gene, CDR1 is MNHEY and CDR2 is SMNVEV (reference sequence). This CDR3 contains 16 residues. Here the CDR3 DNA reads TGTGCCAGCAGTTTCGATAGCGGGGGCCGCTACAATGAGCAGTTCTTC. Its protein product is CASSFDSGGRYNEQFF.

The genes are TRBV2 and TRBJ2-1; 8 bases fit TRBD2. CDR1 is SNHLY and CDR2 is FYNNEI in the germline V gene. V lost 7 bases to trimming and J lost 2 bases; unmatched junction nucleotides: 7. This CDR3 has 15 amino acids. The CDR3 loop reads CASTLVRGAYNEQFF. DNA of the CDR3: TGTGCCAGCACCCTGGTGCGGGGGGCCTACAATGAGCAGTTCTTC.

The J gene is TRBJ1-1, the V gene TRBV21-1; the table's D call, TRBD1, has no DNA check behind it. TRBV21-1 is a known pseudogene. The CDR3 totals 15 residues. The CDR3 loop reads CASSGRDRRNTEAFF. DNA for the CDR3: TGTGCCAGCAGCGGACGGGACAGAAGGAACACTGAAGCTTTCTTT.

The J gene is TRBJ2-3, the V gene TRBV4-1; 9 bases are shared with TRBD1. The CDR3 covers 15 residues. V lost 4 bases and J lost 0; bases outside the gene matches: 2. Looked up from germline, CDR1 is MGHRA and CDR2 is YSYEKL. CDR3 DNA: TGCGCCAGCAGCCTGGACAGGGGCAGCACAGATACGCAGTATTTT. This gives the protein CASSLDRGSTDTQYF.

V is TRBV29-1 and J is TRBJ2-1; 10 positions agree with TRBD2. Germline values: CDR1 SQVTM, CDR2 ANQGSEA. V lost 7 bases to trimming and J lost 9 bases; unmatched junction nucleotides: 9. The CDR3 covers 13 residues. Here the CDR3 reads CSARGSGRGEQFF. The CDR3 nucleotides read TGCAGCGCCAGGGGGAGCGGGAGGGGTGAGCAGTTCTTC.